This T cell receptor beta chain came from a study of blood T cell repertoires in COVID-19. Study background: The study drew acute and convalescent COVID-19 samples from the United States, Italy and Spain. Nucleic acid was either cDNA or gDNA, and it came from T cells, B-cell-depleted T cells, or PBMCs.

Cohorts were determined from participant-reported clinical history. Generated by immunoSEQ multiplex PCR, the TCRdb table keeps only in-frame clones and is missing some. The repertoire holds about 320,000 clones, with 80% to 90% as singletons. Sequencing was performed on PBMCs or T cells enriched from blood (not recorded which). The origin of this receptor is a young man who had recovered from COVID-19.

This CDR3 reads CASSNQVGTEASGANVLTF. CDR3 nucleotides: TGTGCCAGCAGCAACCAAGTAGGGACAGAGGCCTCTGGGGCCAACGTCCTGACTTTC. V usage is TRBV28 and J usage is TRBJ2-6, with TRBD1 identical over 7 bases. Germline lookup yields CDR1 MDHEN and CDR2 SYDVKM. The CDR3 has 19 amino acids. V shed 6 bases and J 0 bases; nucleotides not matched to a gene: 14. Using reference TRBV28 and TRBJ2-6 for the parts outside the CDR3, the full variable domain is DVKVTQSSRYLVKRTGEKVFLECVQDMDHENMFWYRQDPGLGLRLIYFSYDVKMKEKGDIPEGYSVSREKKERFSLILESASTNQTSMYLCASSNQVGTEASGANVLTFGAGSRLTVL.